The clone carrying this TCR beta chain was found a few times. The antigen is unknown. These data are taken from a study of CD8 T cells in ankylosing spondylitis. Broader study findings: What seemed typical of ankylosing spondylitis blood was a TCR beta motif built from eight highly homologous variants.

The CDR3 totals 16 residues. The germline V and J ends were trimmed by 5 bases and 2 bases, with 19 bases remaining between them. The germline gives CDR1 MNHEY, CDR2 SMNVEV (reference sequence). MiXCR, applied by TCRdb to the 5' RACE reads, yields one record per CDR3 protein. The table includes roughly 670,000 distinct CDR3 sequences, roughly 19% detected once. The TCR sequence derives from a male donor with ankylosing spondylitis. V gene TRBV27 combines with J gene TRBJ2-7, with D possibly TRBD1 on 6 matching bases. Sequencing was carried out using blood, either unsorted or a sorted T cell fraction (not recorded which). The CDR3 is CASSLLRDKGAYEQYF. CDR3 DNA sequence: TGTGCCAGCAGTCTCCTCCGGGATAAGGGGGCCTACGAGCAGTACTTC.